The clone carrying this TCR beta chain was counted a few times. Its specificity is unknown. The sample originates from a study of PD-1 blockade in classical Hodgkin lymphoma. Time point specified: cycle 4 day 1 (C4D1), after 6 weeks of nivolumab. Every patient had relapsed following autologous stem cell transplantation, and cohorts differed in brentuximab vedotin exposure. Study-wide results and caveats: Diversity similar to that of newly diagnosed patients was seen at baseline in complete responders. Later analyses included only patients treated at least 1 year post-ASCT. CD4+ TCR diversity, unlike CD8+, rose significantly by C4D1.

Trimming pared 0 bases from V and 4 bases from J, leaving 9 bases between. Germline V gene sequence: CDR1 KGHSH, CDR2 LQKENI. This CDR3 is 14 amino acids long. Sequencing used immunoSEQ multiplex PCR; TCRdb keeps in-frame clones, though not all of them. Seen here are fewer than 50,000 clones, 78% observed once, and the top ten hold over 35%. The input for sequencing was peripheral blood mononuclear cells (PBMCs), taken before the fourth cycle of nivolumab. The sequence came from a human donor with classical Hodgkin lymphoma. This rearrangement joins TRBV18 to TRBJ1-2; perhaps TRBD1 as D (6 bases). The CDR3 DNA sequence: TGTGCCAGCTCACCACCAGACAGGCTCTATGGCTACACCTTC. Its protein product is CASSPPDRLYGYTF. The complete variable domain, with remaining parts taken from reference TRBV18 and TRBJ1-2, reads NAGVMQNPRHLVRRRGQEARLRCSPMKGHSHVYWYRQLPEEGLKFMVYLQKENIIDESGMPKERFSAEFPKEGPSILRIQQVVRGDSAAYFCASSPPDRLYGYTFGSGTRLTVV.